This TCR beta chain was identified in a study of OX40 agonist ivuxolimab in advanced cancers. Clones were read by immunoSEQ multiplex PCR, and TCRdb kept only the in-frame ones, dropping some. The sample yields approximately 82,000 clones, 75% to 90% seen once. Germline assignment: CDR1 SGHTA and CDR2 FQGNSA. V dropped 4 bases and J dropped 14 bases, with 20 bases sitting between them. The CDR3 totals 13 residues. This clone appeared a few times. The sequence came from an adult with an advanced solid tumor such as melanoma, head and neck, liver or kidney cancer. The specimen comprised CD4+ or CD8+ T cells sorted from blood, sampled in a trial of the OX40 agonist ivuxolimab. V usage is TRBV7-2 and J usage is TRBJ1-2; tentative D call: TRBD1 (5 bases). The CDR3 sequence is CASSSVRVRAGTF. The CDR3 DNA follows: TGTGCCAGCAGCTCAGTACGGGTGCGGGCAGGGACCTTC.